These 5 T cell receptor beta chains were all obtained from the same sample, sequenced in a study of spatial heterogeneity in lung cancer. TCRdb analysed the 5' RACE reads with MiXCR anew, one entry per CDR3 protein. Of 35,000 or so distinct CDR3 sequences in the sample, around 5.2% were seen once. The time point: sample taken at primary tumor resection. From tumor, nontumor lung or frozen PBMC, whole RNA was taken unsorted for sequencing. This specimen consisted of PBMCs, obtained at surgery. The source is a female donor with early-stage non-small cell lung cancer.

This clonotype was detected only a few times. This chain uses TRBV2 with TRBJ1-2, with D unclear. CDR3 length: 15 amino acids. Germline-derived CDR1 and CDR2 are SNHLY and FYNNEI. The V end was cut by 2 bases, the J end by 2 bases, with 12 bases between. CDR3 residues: CASSEFSGMNYGYTF. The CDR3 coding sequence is TGTGCCAGCAGTGAATTCTCCGGTATGAACTATGGCTACACCTTC.

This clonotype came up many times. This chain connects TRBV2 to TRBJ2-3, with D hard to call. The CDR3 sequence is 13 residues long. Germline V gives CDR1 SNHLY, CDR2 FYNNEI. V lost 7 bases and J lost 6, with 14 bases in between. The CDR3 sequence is CASNSPKTDTQYF. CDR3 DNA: TGTGCCAGCAATAGTCCTAAGACCGATACGCAGTATTTT.

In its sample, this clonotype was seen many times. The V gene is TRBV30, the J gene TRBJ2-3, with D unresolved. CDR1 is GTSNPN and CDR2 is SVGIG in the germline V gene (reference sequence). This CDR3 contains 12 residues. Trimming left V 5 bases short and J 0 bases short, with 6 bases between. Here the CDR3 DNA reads TGTGCCTGGGCTATTAGCACAGATACGCAGTATTTT. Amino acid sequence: CAWAISTDTQYF.

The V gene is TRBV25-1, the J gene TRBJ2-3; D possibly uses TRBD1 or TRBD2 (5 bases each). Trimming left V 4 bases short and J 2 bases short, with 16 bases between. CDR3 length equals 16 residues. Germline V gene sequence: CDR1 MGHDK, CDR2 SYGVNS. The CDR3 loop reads CASSALGVANTDTQYF. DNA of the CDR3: TGTGCCAGCAGTGCTCTGGGGGTAGCGAACACAGATACGCAGTATTTT. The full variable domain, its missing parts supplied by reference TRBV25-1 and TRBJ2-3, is EADIYQTPRYLVIGTGKKITLECSQTMGHDKMYWYQQDPGMELHLIHYSYGVNSTEKGDLSSESTVSRIRTEHFPLTLESARPSHTSQYLCASSALGVANTDTQYFGPGTRLTVL.

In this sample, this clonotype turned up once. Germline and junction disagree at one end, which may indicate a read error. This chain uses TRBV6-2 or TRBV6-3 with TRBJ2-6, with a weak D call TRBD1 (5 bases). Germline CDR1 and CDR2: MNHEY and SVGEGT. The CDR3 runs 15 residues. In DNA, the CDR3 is TGTGCCGGCAGTTACGACATCTCTGGGGCCAATGTCCTGACTTTC. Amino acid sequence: CAGSYDISGANVLTF.